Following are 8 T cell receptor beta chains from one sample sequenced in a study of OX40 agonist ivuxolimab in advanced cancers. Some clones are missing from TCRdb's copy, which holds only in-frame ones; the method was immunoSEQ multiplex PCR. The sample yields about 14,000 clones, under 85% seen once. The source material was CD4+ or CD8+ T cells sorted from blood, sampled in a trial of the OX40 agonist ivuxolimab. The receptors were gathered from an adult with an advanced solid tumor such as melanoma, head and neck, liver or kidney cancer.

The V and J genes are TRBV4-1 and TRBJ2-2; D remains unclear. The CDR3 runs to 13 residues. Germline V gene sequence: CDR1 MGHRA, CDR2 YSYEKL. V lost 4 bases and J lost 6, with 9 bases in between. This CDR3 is CASSPLIPGELFF. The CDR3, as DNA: TGCGCCAGCAGCCCCCTAATACCCGGGGAGCTGTTTTTT.

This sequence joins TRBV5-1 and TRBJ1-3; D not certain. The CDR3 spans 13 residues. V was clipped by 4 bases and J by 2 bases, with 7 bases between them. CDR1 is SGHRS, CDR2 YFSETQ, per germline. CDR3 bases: TGCGCCAGCAGCACTTACCCTGGAAACACCATATATTTT. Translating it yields CASSTYPGNTIYF.

In nucleotides, the CDR3 is TGCGCCAGCAGCTACAGCGGGGGATACGAGCAGTACTTC. It is translated as CASSYSGGYEQYF. The chain combines TRBV4-1 with TRBJ2-7; TRBD2 matches 8 bases. The V segment lost 5 bases and the J segment 4 bases; nucleotides outside the gene matches: 4. From germline, CDR1 is MGHRA and CDR2 YSYEKL. The CDR3 has 13 amino acids.

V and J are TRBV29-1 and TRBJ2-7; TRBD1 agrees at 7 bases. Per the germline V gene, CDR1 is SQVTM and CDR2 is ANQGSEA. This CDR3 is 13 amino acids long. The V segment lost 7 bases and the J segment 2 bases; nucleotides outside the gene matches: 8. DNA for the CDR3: TGCAGCGGATCGACAGGGCCAACCTACGAGCAGTACTTC. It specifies CSGSTGPTYEQYF.

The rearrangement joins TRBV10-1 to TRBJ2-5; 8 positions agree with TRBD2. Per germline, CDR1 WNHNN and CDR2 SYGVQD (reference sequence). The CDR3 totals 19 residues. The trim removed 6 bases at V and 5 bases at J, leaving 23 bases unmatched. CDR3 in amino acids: CASRALSGSESNKEETQYF. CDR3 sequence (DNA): TGCGCCAGCAGAGCCCTAAGCGGGAGTGAATCTAATAAAGAGGAGACCCAGTACTTC.

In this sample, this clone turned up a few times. For the CDR3, the DNA is TGTGCCAGCGACAACAGTAACACTGAAGCTTTCTTT. The encoded protein is CASDNSNTEAFF. This chain connects TRBV6-6 to TRBJ1-1; D gene uncertain. Looked up from germline, CDR1 is MNHNY and CDR2 is SVGAGI (reference sequence). The CDR3 totals 12 residues. V was clipped by 8 bases and J by 2 bases, with 9 bases between them.

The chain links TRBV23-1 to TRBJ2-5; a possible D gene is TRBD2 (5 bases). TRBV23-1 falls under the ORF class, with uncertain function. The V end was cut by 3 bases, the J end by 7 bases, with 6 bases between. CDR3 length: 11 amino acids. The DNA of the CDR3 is TGCGCCAGCAGTCAGCGGGTGACCCAGTACTTC. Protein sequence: CASSQRVTQYF.

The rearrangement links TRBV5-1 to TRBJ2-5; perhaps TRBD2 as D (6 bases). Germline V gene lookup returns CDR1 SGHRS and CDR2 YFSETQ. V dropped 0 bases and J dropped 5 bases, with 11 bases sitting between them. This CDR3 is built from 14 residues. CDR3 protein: CASSLAVAGETQYF. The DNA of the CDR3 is TGCGCCAGCAGCTTGGCCGTGGCGGGGGAGACCCAGTACTTC.